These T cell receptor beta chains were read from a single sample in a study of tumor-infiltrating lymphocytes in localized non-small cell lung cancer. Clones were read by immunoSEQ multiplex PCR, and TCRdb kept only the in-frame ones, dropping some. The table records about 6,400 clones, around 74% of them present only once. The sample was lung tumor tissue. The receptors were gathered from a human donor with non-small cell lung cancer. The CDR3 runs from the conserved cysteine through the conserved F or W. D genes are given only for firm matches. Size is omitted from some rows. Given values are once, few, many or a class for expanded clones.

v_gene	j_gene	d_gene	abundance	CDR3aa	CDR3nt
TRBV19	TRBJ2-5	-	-	CASSMVPTGQETQYF	TGTGCCAGTAGTATGGTCCCGACAGGCCAAGAGACCCAGTACTTC
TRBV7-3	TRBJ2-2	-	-	CASSFGRDGTGELFF	TGTGCCAGCAGCTTCGGCAGGGATGGCACCGGGGAGCTGTTTTTT
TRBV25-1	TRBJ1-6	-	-	CASSEAFNSPLHF	TGTGCCAGCAGTGAGGCATTTAATTCACCCCTCCACTTT
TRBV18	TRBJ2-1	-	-	CASSPFGHEQFF	TGTGCCAGCTCACCATTTGGGCATGAGCAGTTCTTC
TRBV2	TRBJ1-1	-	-	CASSHEGFNTEAFF	TGTGCCAGCAGTCATGAGGGATTTAACACTGAAGCTTTCTTT
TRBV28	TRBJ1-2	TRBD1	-	CASTERGLGYTF	TGTGCCAGCACCGAGAGGGGGCTTGGCTACACCTTC
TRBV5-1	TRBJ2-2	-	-	CAGRSAAGELFF	TGCGCGGGACGTTCGGCAGCCGGGGAGCTGTTTTTT
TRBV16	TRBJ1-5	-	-	CASSQSNTNQPQHF	TGTGCCAGCAGCCAATCCAACACTAATCAGCCCCAGCATTTT
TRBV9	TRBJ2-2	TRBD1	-	CASSVTGTGNTGELFF	TGTGCCAGCAGCGTAACCGGGACAGGGAACACCGGGGAGCTGTTTTTT
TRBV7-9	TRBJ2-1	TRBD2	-	CASSGPGLAGGGTYNEQFF	TGTGCCAGCAGCGGACCAGGACTAGCGGGGGGTGGGACCTACAATGAGCAGTTCTTC
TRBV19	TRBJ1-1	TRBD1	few	CASSATRGQGTEAFF	TGTGCCAGTAGTGCGACCAGGGGACAGGGCACTGAAGCTTTCTTT
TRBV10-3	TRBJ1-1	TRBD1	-	CAIWTGRSDTEAFF	TGTGCCATCTGGACAGGGAGGTCGGACACTGAAGCTTTCTTT
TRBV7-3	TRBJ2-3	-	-	CASSLFGTQSYTDTQYF	TGTGCCAGCAGCTTATTCGGGACACAAAGCTACACGGATACGCAGTATTTT
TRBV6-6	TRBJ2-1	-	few	CASRTAGHNEQFF	TGTGCCAGCAGAACCGCGGGACACAATGAGCAGTTCTTC
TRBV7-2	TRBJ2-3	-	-	CASSPPGAQYF	TGTGCCAGCAGCCCCCCCGGGGCGCAGTATTTT
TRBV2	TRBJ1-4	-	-	CASSEARGEKLFF	TGTGCCAGCAGTGAAGCTCGCGGTGAAAAACTGTTTTTT
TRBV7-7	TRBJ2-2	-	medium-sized	CATHRDTAGTGELFF	TGTGCTACCCACAGGGATACGGCTGGAACCGGGGAGCTGTTTTTT
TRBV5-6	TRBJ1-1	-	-	CAGGIGGMNTEAFF	TGTGCCGGTGGTATCGGGGGAATGAACACTGAAGCTTTCTTT
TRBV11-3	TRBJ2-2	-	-	CASTTQVNTGELFF	TGTGCCAGCACCACACAGGTGAACACCGGGGAGCTGTTTTTT
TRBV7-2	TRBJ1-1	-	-	CASSLVSGGRAFF	TGTGCCAGCAGCTTAGTGTCAGGAGGAAGGGCTTTCTTT
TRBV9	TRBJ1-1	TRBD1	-	CASSPRDRDYTEAFF	TGTGCCAGCAGCCCCCGGGACAGGGATTACACTGAAGCTTTCTTT
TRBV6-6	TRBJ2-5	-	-	CASLWSRGPRETQYF	TGTGCCAGCCTCTGGTCTCGGGGGCCACGAGAGACCCAGTACTTC
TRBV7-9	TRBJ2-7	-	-	CASSAADVHSYEQYF	TGTGCCAGCAGCGCCGCAGATGTCCACTCCTACGAGCAGTACTTC
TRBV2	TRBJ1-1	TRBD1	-	CASSTQGYEAFF	TGTGCCAGCAGTACACAGGGGTATGAAGCTTTCTTT
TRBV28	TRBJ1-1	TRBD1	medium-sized	CASSWDRLSLNTEAFF	TGTGCCAGCAGTTGGGACAGACTCAGTTTGAACACTGAAGCTTTCTTT
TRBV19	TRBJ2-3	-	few	CASSPQGGDTQYF	TGTGCCAGTAGCCCCCAGGGAGGAGATACGCAGTATTTT
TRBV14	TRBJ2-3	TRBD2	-	CASTIAGSTDTQYF	TGTGCCAGCACCATAGCGGGGAGCACAGATACGCAGTATTTT
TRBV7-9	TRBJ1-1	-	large	CASSSSSEAFF	TGTGCCAGCAGCTCATCCTCGGAAGCTTTCTTT
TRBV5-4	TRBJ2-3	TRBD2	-	CASGGADTQYF	TGTGCCAGCGGGGGGGCAGATACGCAGTATTTT
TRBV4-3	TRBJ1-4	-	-	CASSQDLRGRGTNEKLFF	TGCGCCAGCAGCCAGGACCTCCGGGGGCGCGGTACTAATGAAAAACTGTTTTTT
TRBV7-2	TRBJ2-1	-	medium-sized	CASSLGDLSNNEQFF	TGTGCCAGCAGCTTAGGGGACCTTTCCAACAATGAGCAGTTCTTC
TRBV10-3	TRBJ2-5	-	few	CAIGTTGETQYF	TGTGCCATCGGAACCACGGGAGAGACCCAGTACTTC
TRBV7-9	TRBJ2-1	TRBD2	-	CASSARRLAGAYNEQFF	TGTGCCAGCAGCGCCAGACGGCTAGCGGGGGCCTACAATGAGCAGTTCTTC
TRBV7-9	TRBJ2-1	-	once	CASSNSYNEQFF	TGTGCCAGCAGCAACTCCTACAATGAGCAGTTCTTC
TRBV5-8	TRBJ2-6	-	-	CASGANMFSGANVLTF	TGTGCCAGCGGGGCAAACATGTTCTCTGGGGCCAACGTCCTGACTTTC
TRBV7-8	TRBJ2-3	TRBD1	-	CASSFRDRGSTDTQYF	TGTGCCAGCAGCTTCCGGGACAGGGGTTCGACAGATACGCAGTATTTT
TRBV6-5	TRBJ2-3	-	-	CASSKSALSTDTQYF	TGTGCCAGCAGCAAGTCGGCCCTTAGCACAGATACGCAGTATTTT
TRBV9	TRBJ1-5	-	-	CASSQLGLNHQPQHF	TGTGCCAGCAGCCAATTGGGGCTAAATCATCAGCCCCAGCATTTT
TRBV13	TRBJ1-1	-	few	CASSLEAGALEAFF	TGTGCCAGCAGCTTAGAGGCAGGGGCTCTTGAAGCTTTCTTT
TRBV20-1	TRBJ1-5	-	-	CSLGGTPQHF	TGCAGCCTAGGGGGGACGCCCCAGCATTTT
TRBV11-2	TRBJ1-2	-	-	CASGSRLGTAGYTF	TGTGCCAGCGGGAGTAGGTTAGGGACGGCTGGCTACACCTTC
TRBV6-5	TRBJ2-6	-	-	CASSWGTGANVLTF	TGTGCCAGCAGTTGGGGCACTGGGGCCAACGTCCTGACTTTC
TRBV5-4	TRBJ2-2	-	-	CASSPRDRASTGELFF	TGTGCCAGCAGCCCCCGGGACCGAGCCAGCACCGGGGAGCTGTTTTTT
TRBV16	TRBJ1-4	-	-	CASSQSTTNEKLFF	TGTGCCAGCAGCCAATCAACGACTAATGAAAAACTGTTTTTT
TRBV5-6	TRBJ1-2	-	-	CASSLTTYGYTF	TGTGCCAGCAGCTTGACAACCTATGGCTACACCTTC
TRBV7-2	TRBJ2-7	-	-	CASSPDHISSYEQYF	TGTGCCAGCAGCCCGGACCACATCAGCTCCTACGAGCAGTACTTC
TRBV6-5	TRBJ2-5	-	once	CASSYLGIRETQYF	TGTGCCAGCAGTTACCTTGGGATCCGAGAGACCCAGTACTTC
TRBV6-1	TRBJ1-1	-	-	CASSEGVGTLMNTEAFF	TGTGCCAGCAGTGAAGGGGTTGGCACCTTAATGAACACTGAAGCTTTCTTT
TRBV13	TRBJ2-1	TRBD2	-	CASSLDWTRSYNEQFF	TGTGCCAGCAGCTTAGATTGGACTAGGTCCTACAATGAGCAGTTCTTC
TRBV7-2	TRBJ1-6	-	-	CASSLDSSYNSPLHF	TGTGCCAGCAGCTTAGACAGCTCCTATAATTCACCCCTCCACTTT
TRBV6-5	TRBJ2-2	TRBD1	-	CASSSSGTGNTGELFF	TGTGCCAGCAGTTCTTCCGGGACAGGGAACACCGGGGAGCTGTTTTTT
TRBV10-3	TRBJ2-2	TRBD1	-	CAISRDSTTGELFF	TGTGCCATCAGTAGGGACAGTACGACCGGGGAGCTGTTTTTT
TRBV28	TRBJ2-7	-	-	CASSFLNVGYEQYF	TGTGCCAGCAGTTTTTTGAATGTTGGTTACGAGCAGTACTTC
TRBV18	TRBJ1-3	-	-	CASSPGGSGNTIYF	TGTGCCAGCTCACCCGGGGGCTCTGGAAACACCATATATTTT